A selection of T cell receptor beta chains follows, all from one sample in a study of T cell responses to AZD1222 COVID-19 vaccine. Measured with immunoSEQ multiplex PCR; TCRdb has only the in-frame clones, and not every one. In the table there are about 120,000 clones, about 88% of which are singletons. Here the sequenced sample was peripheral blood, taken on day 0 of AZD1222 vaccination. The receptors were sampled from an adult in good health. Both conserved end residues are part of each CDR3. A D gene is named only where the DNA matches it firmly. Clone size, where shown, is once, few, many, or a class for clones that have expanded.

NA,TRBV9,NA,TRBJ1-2,TGTGCCAGCAGCGTAGGCCACGAACCTAACTATGGCTACACCTTC,CASSVGHEPNYGYTF
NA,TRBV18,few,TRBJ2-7,TGTGCCAGCTCACCCGGGCGCAGCTTCCTCTCCTACGAGCAGTACTTC,CASSPGRSFLSYEQYF
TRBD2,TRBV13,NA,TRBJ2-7,TGTGCCAGCAGCTTCGGCCTAGCGGGGGGAGGCTCCTACGAGCAGTACTTC,CASSFGLAGGGSYEQYF
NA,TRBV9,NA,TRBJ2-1,TGTGCCAGCAGCGCAGAGGGTATTTACAATGAGCAGTTCTTC,CASSAEGIYNEQFF
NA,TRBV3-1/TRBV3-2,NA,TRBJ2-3,TGTGCCAGCAGCCAACTCGGGGTCGCGGATACGCAGTATTTT,CASSQLGVADTQYF
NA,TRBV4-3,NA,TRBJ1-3,TGCGCCAGCAGCCAAGAAACGACGGGAGGCACTGGAAACACCATATATTTT,CASSQETTGGTGNTIYF
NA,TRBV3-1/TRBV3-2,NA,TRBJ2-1,TGTGCCAGCAGACGTTCGGGCCCCGGTGAGCAGTTCTTC,CASRRSGPGEQFF
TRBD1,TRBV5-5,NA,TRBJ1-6,TGTGCCAGCAGCCTTGGACAGGGCTATAATTCACCCCTCCACTTT,CASSLGQGYNSPLHF
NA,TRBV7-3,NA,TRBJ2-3,TGTGCCAGCAGCCGGGGCGGGGTCGGGGAGGATACGCAGTATTTT,CASSRGGVGEDTQYF
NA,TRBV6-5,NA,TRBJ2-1,TGTGCCAGCAGGCCGAAAGAGGAGCAGTTCTTC,CASRPKEEQFF
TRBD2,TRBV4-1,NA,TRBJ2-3,TGCGCCAGCAGCCCCGCCGGAGGCGGGAGGGAACTGGTGGATACGCAGTATTTT,CASSPAGGGRELVDTQYF
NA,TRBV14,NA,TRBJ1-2,TGTGCCAGCAGCCAATACTCAGGGATTAACTATGGCTACACCTTC,CASSQYSGINYGYTF
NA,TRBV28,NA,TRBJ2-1,TGTGCCAGCAGTTCCCCCGGGGGCAGCTCCTACAATGAGCAGTTCTTC,CASSSPGGSSYNEQFF
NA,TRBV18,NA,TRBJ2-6,TGTGCCAGCTCACCATCTCGACAAGGGGCCAACGTCCTGACTTTC,CASSPSRQGANVLTF
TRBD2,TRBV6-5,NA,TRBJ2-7,TGTGCCAGCAGTTACTCACGAATAGCGGGGTCTGGCGAGCAGTACTTC,CASSYSRIAGSGEQYF
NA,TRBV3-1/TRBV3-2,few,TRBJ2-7,TGTGCCAGCAGCCCTTCTAGCGTCCGGAACGAGCAGTACTTC,CASSPSSVRNEQYF
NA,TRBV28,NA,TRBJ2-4,TGTGCCAGCAGTCGGCCGACCGATTTCCTCATTCAGTACTTC,CASSRPTDFLIQYF
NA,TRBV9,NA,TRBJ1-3,TGTGCCAGCAGCGTAGATCCCCAATCTGGAAACACCATATATTTT,CASSVDPQSGNTIYF